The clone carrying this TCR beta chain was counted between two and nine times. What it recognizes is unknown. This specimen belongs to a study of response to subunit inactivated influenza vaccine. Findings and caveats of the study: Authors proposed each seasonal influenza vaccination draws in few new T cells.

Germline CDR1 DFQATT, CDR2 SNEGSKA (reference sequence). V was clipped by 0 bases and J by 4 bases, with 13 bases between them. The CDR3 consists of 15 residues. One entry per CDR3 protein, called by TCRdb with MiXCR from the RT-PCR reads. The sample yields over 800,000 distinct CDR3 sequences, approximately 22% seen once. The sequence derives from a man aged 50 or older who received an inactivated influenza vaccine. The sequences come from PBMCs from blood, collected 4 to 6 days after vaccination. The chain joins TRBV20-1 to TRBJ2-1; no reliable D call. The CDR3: CSAREGSILYNEQFF. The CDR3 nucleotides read TGCAGTGCTAGAGAGGGATCCATACTTTACAATGAGCAGTTCTTC.